The source of this T cell receptor beta chain is a study of shared clonotypes between healthy human individuals. Study results and limitations: What limited the represented genetic and exposure-history diversity was the small number of donors. Clonotype sharing among donors was thought likely to change with sequencing depth.

Here immunoSEQ multiplex PCR was the method, and the copy in TCRdb shows in-frame clones only, minus some. The sample consists of roughly 1.4 million clones, 98% of them appearing once. The CDR3 sequence is 16 residues long. CDR1 MNHNY and CDR2 SVGAGI come from the germline V gene (reference sequence). The V gene end was trimmed by 0 bases and the J gene end by 3 bases; junction bases not matched to a gene: 4. As to this clone: Antigen: not known.

Everyone who donated was a Caucasian adult who lived in Nashville, Tennessee. J is TRBJ1-4 and V is TRBV6-6; 7 bases line up with TRBD1. Sequenced sample: naive CD4+ T cells sorted from blood. Subset of the sample: CD45RA+ positively selected. The clonotype was recovered from a man aged 30-40 years in good health. In DNA form, the CDR3 reads TGTGCCAGCAGTTACTCGCCCCAGGGGGCTAATGAAAAACTGTTTTTT. Encoded protein: CASSYSPQGANEKLFF.